This T cell receptor (beta chain) was captured by sequencing in a study of cytomegalovirus exposure and HLA in healthy donors. Overall study findings and caveats: Researchers catalogued 164 TCR beta chains as cytomegalovirus-associated.

Worth noting for this clone: The antigen remains undetermined.

Germline CDR1 and CDR2: MDHEN and SYDVKM. With 2 bases clipped from V and 4 bases from J, the junction kept 5 bases outside the gene matches. This CDR3 comprises 14 residues. Produced via immunoSEQ multiplex PCR; TCRdb's table is partial and in-frame only. The table records 200,000 to 300,000 clones, about 87% of them present only once. The chain carries TRBV28 and TRBJ2-7, with 7 nucleotides matching TRBD1. The origin of this receptor is a man aged 18 to 29 in good health and CMV-seronegative. The sequencing sample was made of PBMCs. The CDR3 DNA is TGTGCCAGCAGTTTACCAGGGACAGTTTACGAGCAGTACTTC. This encodes CASSLPGTVYEQYF.